A single sample gave rise to the 10 T cell receptor beta chains below, sequenced in a study of blood T cell repertoires in COVID-19 (dated by TCRdb to about 2020). The library was produced with the immunoSEQ multiplex PCR assay. Here the immuneACCESS table is served through TCRdb, limited to in-frame sequences with V and J called. Missing clones are a known gap in these copies; in checked studies unresolved V genes cover under half, and the rest lacks a known reason. Counted in this sample were tens of thousands of clones; 82% of them appeared once. Of the sample, around 15% falls within the top ten clones. Source material: peripheral blood. The source of these receptors is a human donor in a cohort sampled during active COVID-19.

This clone was seen only a few times. V is TRBV10-3 and J is TRBJ1-1; 8 nucleotides match TRBD1. The V and J ends lost 3 bases and 4 bases, in that order; junction bases with no gene match: 1. The CDR3 is 13 amino acids. Germline CDR1 and CDR2: ENHRY and SYGVKD. This CDR3 reads CAISEQGVTEAFF. CDR3 DNA sequence: TGTGCCATCAGTGAACAGGGGGTCACTGAAGCTTTCTTT.

The chain is built from TRBV24-1 and TRBJ2-1; 7 bases are a match to TRBD2. The germline gives CDR1 KGHDR, CDR2 SFDVKD. Trimming cost V 5 bases and J 5 bases; bases outside gene matches: 11. This CDR3 has 16 residues. The CDR3 DNA follows: TGTGCCACCAGTGGCATAGGGGCGGGGGTCGACAATGAGCAGTTCTTC. As protein: CATSGIGAGVDNEQFF.

The chain links TRBV5-1 to TRBJ1-1; no firm D call. The CDR3 sequence is 14 residues long. Germline V gives CDR1 SGHRS, CDR2 YFSETQ. Trimming removed 1 base from V and 1 base from J, with 8 bases in between. CDR3 DNA: TGCGCCAGCAGCTTGACCAGACAGAACACTGAAGCTTTCTTT. Encoded protein: CASSLTRQNTEAFF.

The rearrangement uses TRBV6-5 and TRBJ1-2; a weak D match, TRBD1 (5 bases). Germline lookup yields CDR1 MNHEY and CDR2 SVGAGI. The CDR3 is 15 residues long. With 5 bases removed from V and 7 bases from J, the gap between germline ends came to 20 bases. The CDR3 here is CASSRSRGGVGGYTF. The CDR3 DNA sequence: TGTGCCAGCAGTCGCTCCCGGGGGGGGGTTGGTGGCTACACCTTC.

V usage is TRBV7-2 and J usage is TRBJ2-2, with D perhaps TRBD2 (6 bases). Trimming left V 2 bases short and J 5 bases short, with 15 bases between. CDR3 length: 16 amino acids. Germline lookup yields CDR1 SGHTA and CDR2 FQGNSA. The CDR3 coding sequence is TGTGCCAGCAGCTTACGCGTGTCGGGAGTTACCGGGGAGCTGTTTTTT. Its translation is CASSLRVSGVTGELFF.

The rearrangement links TRBV6-5 to TRBJ1-2; D unresolved. The CDR3 has 13 amino acids. Germline V gene sequence: CDR1 MNHEY, CDR2 SVGAGI. Trimming removed 8 bases from V and 5 bases from J, with 15 bases in between. Here the CDR3 DNA reads TGTGCCAGCTCACCGGGGAACGTATATGGCTACACCTTC. Translation: CASSPGNVYGYTF.

The gene calls are TRBV10-3 and TRBJ2-3; the match to TRBD2 covers 13 bases. V dropped 5 bases and J dropped 1; count of bases not matched to a gene: 9. This CDR3 contains 18 residues. CDR1 and CDR2 from the germline V gene are ENHRY and SYGVKD. The CDR3 here is CAISSTSGGLGGTDTQYF. CDR3 sequence (DNA): TGTGCCATCAGTTCGACTAGCGGGGGGTTGGGAGGCACAGATACGCAGTATTTT.

The V call is TRBV4-3, the J call TRBJ2-1, with TRBD1 matching 8 bases. The germline gives CDR1 LGHNA, CDR2 YSLEER. The CDR3 sequence is 16 residues long. Trimming took 0 bases from V and 5 from J; bases not matched to a gene: 6. CDR3 nucleotide sequence: TGCGCCAGCAGCCAAGAAATCGACAGGGGCCACAATGAGCAGTTCTTC. This codes for CASSQEIDRGHNEQFF.

The chain carries TRBV25-1 and TRBJ1-6, with TRBD1 matching 8 bases. Germline CDR1 is MGHDK and CDR2 is SYGVNS. The CDR3 covers 14 residues. Germline trimming cut 7 bases from V and 7 bases from J; bases unmatched to any gene: 6. CDR3 in DNA: TGTGCCAGCACCCAGGGACAGGACAATTCACCCCTCCACTTT. Translated: CASTQGQDNSPLHF.

Only a few counts were recorded for this clone. In DNA form, the CDR3 reads TGTGCCAGCAGTTTAGGACTGCTTTCCCGCACAGATACGCAGTATTTT. This sequence encodes CASSLGLLSRTDTQYF. V and J are TRBV27 and TRBJ2-3, with D possibly being TRBD2 (5 bases). The CDR3 spans 16 residues. V was clipped by 2 bases and J by 1 base, with 13 bases between them. Germline V lookup: CDR1 MNHEY, CDR2 SMNVEV (reference sequence).